This T cell receptor beta chain is drawn from a study of cytomegalovirus exposure and HLA in healthy donors. Notes on the study in general: With further analysis later on, most CMV-associated TCR beta chains appeared HLA-restricted.

The V gene end was trimmed by 5 bases and the J gene end by 7 bases; junction bases not matched to a gene: 6. CDR1 is SGHVS, CDR2 FQNEAQ, per germline. The CDR3 loop spans 14 amino acids. PCR was performed using 60 Vbeta and 13 Jbeta primers. TCRdb's copy holds only in-frame clones and misses some; the assay was immunoSEQ multiplex PCR. The sample yields approximately 74,000 clones, 60% to 70% seen once. To note about this clone: The antigen remains unidentified.

The source of this sequence is a man aged 30-40 years in good health and CMV-seropositive. The chain has TRBV7-8 and TRBJ1-5, with 9 bases matching TRBD1. The sequenced sample was PBMCs. Here the CDR3 reads CASSPGQGNQPQHF. Written as DNA, the CDR3 is TGTGCCAGCAGCCCGGGACAGGGAAACCAGCCCCAGCATTTT.